These T cell receptor beta chains were read from a single sample in a study of molecular identifiers for immune sequencing clone quantification. Each CDR3 protein gets one entry after TCRdb re-called the PCR reads with MiXCR. Of 250,000 to 350,000 distinct CDR3 sequences in the sample, over 20% were seen once. The sequencing input was naive CD8+ T cells from blood, with Jurkat cell RNA spiked in. The receptors shown here come from a human donor in good health. Some libraries in this study had Jurkat cell RNA spiked in. CDR3s include the opening cysteine and the closing phenylalanine or tryptophan. The D gene is left open where the match is weak. Only part of the rows carry a size: once, few, many, or a class if the clone is expanded.

TRBJ2-5 - - TRBV7-9 15 TGTACCAGCAGCTTATTCCCGGACATCCAAGAGACCCAGTACTTC CTSSLFPDIQETQYF
TRBJ2-3 TRBD1 many TRBV14 14 TGTGCCAGCAGCCTTTGGACAGGGAGAGATACGCAGTATTTT CASSLWTGRDTQYF
TRBJ2-7 - many TRBV5-1 14 TGCGCCAGCAGCAGCGCGGGACATATCAACGAGCAGTACTTC CASSSAGHINEQYF
TRBJ2-1 TRBD2 few TRBV3-1 15 TGTGCCAGCACCTCTAGCGGTAAGGACTACAATGAGCAGTTCTTC CASTSSGKDYNEQFF
TRBJ2-7 TRBD2 many TRBV7-9 14 TGTGCCAGCAGCTCCACTAGCGAAGGAGGCGAGCAGTACTTC CASSSTSEGGEQYF
TRBJ1-1 TRBD1 many TRBV30 16 TGTGCCTGGAGTGTAGGGGTCAGGGGGCATGGTACTGAAGCTTTCTTT CAWSVGVRGHGTEAFF
TRBJ2-3 - many TRBV19 12 TGTGCCAGTAGTACCCCCCCAGATACGCAGTATTTT CASSTPPDTQYF
TRBJ2-7 TRBD1 many TRBV28 16 TGTGCCAGCAGTTTCGTCCCGGGACAGGGAGGCTACGAGCAGTACTTC CASSFVPGQGGYEQYF
TRBJ1-1 TRBD1 many TRBV13 14 TGTGCCAGCAGCGGCGACAGGGACGGGCCTGAAGCTTTCTTT CASSGDRDGPEAFF
TRBJ1-4 TRBD1 many TRBV7-7 14 TGTGCCAGCAGCTTAGCCCTGGACAGGAGAAAACTGTTTTTT CASSLALDRRKLFF
TRBJ2-1 TRBD1 - TRBV20-1 14 TGCCGTGCACCGCACAGGGGATCGACCAATGAGCAGTTCTTC CRAPHRGSTNEQFF
TRBJ1-1 TRBD1 many TRBV6-2/TRBV6-3 13 TGTGCCAGCGCTCAGGGGGTCGGGACTGAAGCTTTCTTT CASAQGVGTEAFF
TRBJ1-5 - many TRBV2 14 TGTGCCAGCAGAGATAGAAATAGCAATCAGCCCCAGCATTTT CASRDRNSNQPQHF
TRBJ2-1 TRBD1 many TRBV7-2 15 TGTGCCAGCAGCTTAGCCGGGACAGACTACAATGAGCAGTTCTTC CASSLAGTDYNEQFF
TRBJ2-4 TRBD2 many TRBV3-1 16 TGTGCCAGCAGCCAGTCTAGCGGTTTGGACAAAAACATTCAGTACTTC CASSQSSGLDKNIQYF
TRBJ2-3 - many TRBV10-2 13 TGCGCCAGCAGTGAGCACGCCACAGATACGCAGTATTTT CASSEHATDTQYF
TRBJ1-1 TRBD1 many TRBV7-9 14 TGTGCCAGCACCTGGGACAGGACTAACACTGAAGCTTTCTTT CASTWDRTNTEAFF
TRBJ2-7 - many TRBV5-4 12 TGTGCCAGCAGCCTCAGGGACTACGAGCAGTACTTC CASSLRDYEQYF
TRBJ2-5 - - TRBV30 11 TGTGCCGGCTGGGGGGAAGAGACCCAGTACTTC CAGWGEETQYF
TRBJ2-3 - many TRBV9 14 TGTGCCAGCACGGGGGACTTCTCTACAGATACGCAGTATTTT CASTGDFSTDTQYF
TRBJ2-3 - - TRBV6-2/TRBV6-3 15 TGTGCCAGCAGTTACTGGAGCCCTGGGGCAGATACGCAGTATTTT CASSYWSPGADTQYF